These 14 T cell receptor beta chains came from one sample sequenced in a study of beta chain features in type 1 diabetes. Of the isolated RNA, all was reverse transcribed, and so the sequenced material was expressed TCRB transcripts. The assay was immunoSEQ multiplex PCR, and TCRdb's table has in-frame clones only and misses some. The sample yields 140,000 or so clones, about 10% seen once. The sequenced material came from naive CD4+ T cells from blood. These receptor sequences come from a young man in good health.

The V call is TRBV7-2, the J call TRBJ2-4, with TRBD1 as a possible D gene (6 bases). V was clipped by 5 bases and J by 6 bases, with 11 bases between them. This CDR3 has 13 residues. Germline values: CDR1 SGHTA, CDR2 FQGNSA. The CDR3 loop is CASSLGQLNIQYF. The CDR3 nucleotides are TGTGCCAGCAGCCTGGGACAACTAAACATTCAGTACTTC.

This clone was seen more than once but under ten times. The chain is built from TRBV6-1 and TRBJ1-2, with TRBD1 matching over 9 bases. The V segment lost 7 bases and the J segment 4 bases; nucleotides outside the gene matches: 4. Germline V gene data show CDR1 as MNHNS and CDR2 as SASEGT. The CDR3 spans 13 residues. The CDR3 here is CASTGQGSYGYTF. DNA for the CDR3: TGTGCCAGCACCGGACAGGGGAGCTATGGCTACACCTTC.

Written as DNA, the CDR3 is TGTGCCATCAGTGGGAAAGACAGGGCCTCCTACGAGCAGTACTTC. It encodes CAISGKDRASYEQYF. The V and J genes are TRBV10-3 and TRBJ2-7, with 7 bases that match TRBD1. After removal of 4 bases from V and 0 bases from J, the junction contained 6 bases not matched to a gene. Germline CDR1 and CDR2: ENHRY and SYGVKD. The CDR3 loop spans 15 amino acids.

The V call is TRBV5-1, the J call TRBJ2-7; TRBD1 agrees at 8 bases. J gave up 2 bases and V 0 bases, and 1 base lay outside the gene matches. This CDR3 comprises 14 residues. Germline V gene data show CDR1 as SGHRS and CDR2 as YFSETQ. In DNA form, the CDR3 reads TGCGCCAGCAGCTTGGTGACAGGGGCCTACGAGCAGTACTTC. It encodes CASSLVTGAYEQYF.

This clone occurred a few times. The rearrangement uses TRBV5-8 and TRBJ2-3, with D uncertain. The CDR3 is 13 amino acids. The germline gives CDR1 SGHTS, CDR2 YDEGEE. V lost 1 base and J 2 bases, leaving 5 bases between the germline ends. The CDR3 DNA reads as TGTGCCAGCAGCTTGCTGGCCACAGATACGCAGTATTTT. Encoded protein: CASSLLATDTQYF. Full variable domain (remainder filled in from reference TRBV5-8 and TRBJ2-3): EAGVTQSPTHLIKTRGQQATLRCSPISGHTSVYWYQQALGLGLQFLLWYDEGEERNRGNFPPRFSGRQFPNYSSELNVNALELEDSALYLCASSLLATDTQYFGPGTRLTVL.

The V call is TRBV5-1, the J call TRBJ2-1; 11 bases are a match to TRBD2. Germline lookup yields CDR1 SGHRS and CDR2 YFSETQ. V shed 5 bases and J 0 bases; nucleotides not matched to a gene: 7. The CDR3 extends over 17 amino acids. In DNA form, the CDR3 reads TGCGCCAGCAGAACTGGGACTAGCGGTAGCTCCTACAATGAGCAGTTCTTC. It translates to CASRTGTSGSSYNEQFF.

V usage is TRBV7-9 and J usage is TRBJ2-7, with 7 bases aligning to TRBD1. This CDR3 has 16 amino acids. Looked up from germline, CDR1 is SEHNR and CDR2 is FQNEAQ (reference sequence). V shed 5 bases and J 0 bases; nucleotides not matched to a gene: 10. CDR3 in amino acids: CASSQSGTAGSYEQYF. The CDR3, as DNA: TGTGCCAGCAGCCAATCAGGGACAGCAGGCTCCTACGAGCAGTACTTC.

A few counts support this clone. Within the sample, other DNA sequences also encode this same CDR3. The chain carries TRBV6-1 and TRBJ2-7; no clear D gene. CDR3 length: 12 residues. V was cut by 0 bases and J by 3 bases, with 3 bases left in between. The germline gives CDR1 MNHNS, CDR2 SASEGT. CDR3 nucleotides: TGTGCCAGCAGTGAAGCCCGCTACGAGCAGTACTTC. Encoded protein: CASSEARYEQYF.

The J gene is TRBJ2-5, the V gene TRBV28, with TRBD2 identical over 10 bases. The ends lost 6 bases at V and 2 bases at J; junction bases unmatched: 6. CDR3 length: 15 amino acids. CDR1 and CDR2 from the germline V gene are MDHEN and SYDVKM. CDR3 nucleotides: TGTGCCAGCAGCTCCGTTAGCGGGGGGCAAGAGACCCAGTACTTC. Encoded protein: CASSSVSGGQETQYF.

The chain couples TRBV2 to TRBJ2-3; D ambiguous. CDR1 is SNHLY and CDR2 is FYNNEI in the germline V gene. V was trimmed by 4 bases and J by 0 bases, leaving 17 bases between them. The CDR3 contains 17 residues. CDR3 sequence reads: CASSGYMGSLSTDTQYF. Here the CDR3 DNA reads TGTGCCAGCAGTGGGTATATGGGCAGCCTTAGCACAGATACGCAGTATTTT.

The CDR3 nucleotides read TGTGCCAGCAGCCAAGATGCGGTAGCGGGGACCTACAATGAGCAGTTCTTC. Protein product: CASSQDAVAGTYNEQFF. The chain joins TRBV4-2 to TRBJ2-1, with TRBD2 identical over 8 bases. Germline V gives CDR1 LGHNA, CDR2 YNFKEQ. The CDR3 loop spans 17 amino acids. Unmatched junction bases numbered 6, after V lost 0 bases and J lost 2 bases.

This clone turned up a few times. V gene TRBV5-4 combines with J gene TRBJ2-5, with D possibly TRBD2 on 5 matching bases. V was pared by 4 bases and J by 1 base, with 14 bases between. Germline CDR1 and CDR2: SGHNT and YYREEE (reference sequence). This CDR3 contains 15 residues. CDR3: CASSPQRAVQETQYF. DNA for the CDR3: TGTGCCAGCAGCCCCCAGAGAGCGGTCCAAGAGACCCAGTACTTC.

The J gene is TRBJ2-4, the V gene TRBV5-1, with 12 bases lining up with TRBD1. The V gene's germline CDR1 is SGHRS and CDR2 YFSETQ. J gave up 1 base and V 0 bases, and 2 bases lay outside the gene matches. The length of the CDR3 is 17 residues. CDR3: CASSLEGQGAAKNIQYF. CDR3 coding DNA: TGCGCCAGCAGCTTGGAGGGACAGGGGGCGGCCAAAAACATTCAGTACTTC.

The sample holds a few counts of this clone. This chain uses TRBV6-5 with TRBJ2-7; D gene uncertain. The CDR3 contains 13 residues. Germline-derived CDR1 and CDR2 are MNHEY and SVGAGI. V lost 2 bases and J lost 4, with 9 bases in between. In DNA, the CDR3 is TGTGCCAGCAGTTACGGGCCGTTATACGAGCAGTACTTC. This codes for CASSYGPLYEQYF.